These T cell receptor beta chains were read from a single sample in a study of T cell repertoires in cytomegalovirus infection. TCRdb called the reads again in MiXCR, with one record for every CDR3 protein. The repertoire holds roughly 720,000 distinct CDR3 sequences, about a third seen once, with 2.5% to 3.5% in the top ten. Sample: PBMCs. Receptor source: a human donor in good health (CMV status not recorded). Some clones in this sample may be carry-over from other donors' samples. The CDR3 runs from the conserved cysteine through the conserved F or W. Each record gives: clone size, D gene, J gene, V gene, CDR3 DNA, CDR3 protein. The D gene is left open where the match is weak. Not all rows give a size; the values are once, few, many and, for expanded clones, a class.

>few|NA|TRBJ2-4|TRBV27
TGTGCCAGCGGCTCGCGGAGGGTGAACAAAAACATTCAGTACTTC
CASGSRRVNKNIQYF
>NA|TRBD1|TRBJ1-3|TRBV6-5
TGTGCCAGCAGGCCGAGGGGGCTCTCTGGAAACACCATATATTTT
CASRPRGLSGNTIYF
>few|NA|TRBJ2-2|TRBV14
TGTGCCAGCAGCCAAGCAAGCCACCCGAACACCGGGGAGCTGTTTTTT
CASSQASHPNTGELFF
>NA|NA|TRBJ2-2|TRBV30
TGTGCCCAATCAAGCCGTAACACCGGGGAGCTGTTTTTT
CAQSSRNTGELFF
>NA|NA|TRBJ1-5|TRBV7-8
TGTGCCAGCAGCTGGGGACATTTGAATCAGCCCCAGCATTTT
CASSWGHLNQPQHF
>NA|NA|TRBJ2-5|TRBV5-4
TGTGCCAGCAGCTTCGGGCTTACCGATCAAGAGACCCAGTACTTC
CASSFGLTDQETQYF
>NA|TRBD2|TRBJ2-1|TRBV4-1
TGCGCCAGCAGCCAAGATCTAGCGGGGAAGAGATCCTACAATGAGCAGTTCTTC
CASSQDLAGKRSYNEQFF
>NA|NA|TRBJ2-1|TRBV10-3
TGTGCCATCAGTGACTTTGACCGTAATGAGCAGTTCTTC
CAISDFDRNEQFF
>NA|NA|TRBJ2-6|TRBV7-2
TGTGCCAGCAGCTTAGTTGGGGGCAAAGGGGCCAACGTCCTGACTTTC
CASSLVGGKGANVLTF
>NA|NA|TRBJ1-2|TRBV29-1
TGCAGCGTCCCAAAGACAGTTTATGGCTACACCTTC
CSVPKTVYGYTF
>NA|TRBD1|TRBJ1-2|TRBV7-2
TGTGCCAGCAGCTTAGGGCTACAGGGACAGGGGTATGGCTACACCTTC
CASSLGLQGQGYGYTF
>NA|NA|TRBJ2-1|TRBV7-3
TGTGCCAACCTCTCTAGGAAGGAGCAGTTCTTC
CANLSRKEQFF
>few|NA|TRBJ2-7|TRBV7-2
TGTGCCAGCAAATTATTTATAGGGGTGCCCTCCTACGAGCAGTACTTC
CASKLFIGVPSYEQYF
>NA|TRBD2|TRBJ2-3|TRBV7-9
TGTGCCAGCAGCGCCCGGACTAGCGGGGGGCCCTGGGACACACGAGATACGCAGTATTTT
CASSARTSGGPWDTRDTQYF
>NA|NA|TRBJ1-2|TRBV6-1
TGTGCCAGCAGTGAAGCTGTGGACAGCTATGGCTACACCTTC
CASSEAVDSYGYTF
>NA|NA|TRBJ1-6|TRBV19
TGTGCCAGTAGTATCAGACCTACCTTGAATTCACCCCTCCACTTT
CASSIRPTLNSPLHF
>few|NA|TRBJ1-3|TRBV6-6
TGTGCCATCGCCCTCGGAGACACCATATATTTT
CAIALGDTIYF
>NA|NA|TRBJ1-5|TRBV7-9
TGTGCCAGCAGCTTAGCTGGCGGGCCAGGGCAGCCCCAGCATTTT
CASSLAGGPGQPQHF
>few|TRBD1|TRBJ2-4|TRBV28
TGTGCCAGCAGTCCCTCTCGGGACAGGGGCAAAAACATTCAGTACTTC
CASSPSRDRGKNIQYF
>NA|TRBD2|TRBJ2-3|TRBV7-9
TGTGCCAGCAGCTTATGGGTAGCGGGAGGCACAGATACGCAGTATTTT
CASSLWVAGGTDTQYF
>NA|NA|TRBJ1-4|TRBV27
TGTGCCAGCCACGGGCGGCTAAATGAAAAACTGTTTTTT
CASHGRLNEKLFF
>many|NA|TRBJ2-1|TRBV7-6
TGTGCCAGCAGCTTACGAGGGGGGCAAGACTACAATGAGCAGTTCTTC
CASSLRGGQDYNEQFF
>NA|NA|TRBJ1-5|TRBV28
TGTGCCAGCAGTTTATGGGGAGACCGTGATCAGCCCCAGCATTTT
CASSLWGDRDQPQHF
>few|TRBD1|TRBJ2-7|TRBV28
TGTGCCAGCAGTGTGCTCGGGACAGGGAGTTACGAGCAGTACTTC
CASSVLGTGSYEQYF
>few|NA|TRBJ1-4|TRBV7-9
TGTGCCAGCAGAAAGGGAGGGGTAGAAAAACTGTTTTTT
CASRKGGVEKLFF
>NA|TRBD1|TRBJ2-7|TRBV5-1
TGCGCCAGCAGCGTACAGGGGACAAACTCCTACGAGCAGTACTTC
CASSVQGTNSYEQYF
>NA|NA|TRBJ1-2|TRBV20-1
TGCAGTGCTTCCCACCGGGCCCCCATGTTATACACCTTC
CSASHRAPMLYTF
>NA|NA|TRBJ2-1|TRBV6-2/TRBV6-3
TGTGCCAGCAGTCGTTACAGCAGGAACAATGAGCAGTTCTTC
CASSRYSRNNEQFF
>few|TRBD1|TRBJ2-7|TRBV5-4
TGTGCCAGCAGCTCCGGGACAGGAAGATCCTACGAGCAGTACTTC
CASSSGTGRSYEQYF
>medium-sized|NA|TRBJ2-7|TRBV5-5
TGTGCCAGCAGCGCCGAGACAGAGCTAACGGACCCCCCCTACGAGCAGTACTTC
CASSAETELTDPPYEQYF
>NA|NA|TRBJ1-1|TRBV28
TGTGCCAGCAGCGGGTTCTCGGCTTTCTTT
CASSGFSAFF
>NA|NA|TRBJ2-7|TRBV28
TGTGCCAGCAGTTCTGGCAGGGGGGTCTCCTACGAGCAGTACTTC
CASSSGRGVSYEQYF
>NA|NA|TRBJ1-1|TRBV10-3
TGTGCCATCAGTGAGGACAATACAGGGCGGACTGAAGCTTTCTTT
CAISEDNTGRTEAFF
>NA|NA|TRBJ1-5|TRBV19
TGTGCCAGTAGTATACAGGTAAATAGCAATCAGCCCCAGCATTTT
CASSIQVNSNQPQHF
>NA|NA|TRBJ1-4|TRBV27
TGTGCCAGCAGCGACCGGACAGTTGGGGAAAAACTGTTTTTT
CASSDRTVGEKLFF
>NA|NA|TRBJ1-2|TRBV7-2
TGTGCCAGCAGCTTAAGCCTAAACTATGGCTACACCTTC
CASSLSLNYGYTF
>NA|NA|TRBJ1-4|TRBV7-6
TGTGCCAGCAGCTTGCTTGAGGAAAAACTGTTTTTT
CASSLLEEKLFF
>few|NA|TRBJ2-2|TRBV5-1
TGCGCCAGCTGCAGGACCGCCGGGTCCGACACCGGGGAGCTGTTTTTT
CASCRTAGSDTGELFF
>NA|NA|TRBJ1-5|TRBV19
TGTGCCAGTAGTATCGGTGGGAGCCTGCCCCAGCATTTT
CASSIGGSLPQHF
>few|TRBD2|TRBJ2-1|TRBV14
TGTGCCAGCAGCCCGGGGAGGGTGACGCAGTTCTTC
CASSPGRVTQFF
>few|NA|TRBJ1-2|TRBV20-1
TGCAGTGCTGTTGCGGGGGGATCGGGTAACTATGGCTACACCTTC
CSAVAGGSGNYGYTF
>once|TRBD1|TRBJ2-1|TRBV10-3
TGTGCCATCAGTGAGTCTCCGCAGGGACAGAAGAACAATGAGCAGTTCTTC
CAISESPQGQKNNEQFF
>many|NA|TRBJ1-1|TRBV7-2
TGTGCCAGCAGCCCCCGCGGGGGGACTGAAGCTTTCTTT
CASSPRGGTEAFF
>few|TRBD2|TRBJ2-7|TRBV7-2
TGTGCCAGCAGCTTAGGCCCTAGCGGGAGGTCTTACGAGCAGTACTTC
CASSLGPSGRSYEQYF
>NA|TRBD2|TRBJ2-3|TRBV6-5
TGTGCCAGCAGTTACGAAGGGAGGGGTCATTATTTT
CASSYEGRGHYF
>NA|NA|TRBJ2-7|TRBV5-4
TGTGCCAGCAGCTGGCCGGGAACCTACGAGCAGTACTTC
CASSWPGTYEQYF
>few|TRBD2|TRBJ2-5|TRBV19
TGTGCCAGTAGTCGGGGGGGGTACGAAGAGACCCAGTACTTC
CASSRGGYEETQYF
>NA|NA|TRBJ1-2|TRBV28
TGTGCCGCTAGCTCCGGGGGGCTTTGCTACACCTTC
CAASSGGLCYTF
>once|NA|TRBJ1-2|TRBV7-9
TGTGCCAGCAGCGTTATATTGGGCTATGGCTACACCTTC
CASSVILGYGYTF
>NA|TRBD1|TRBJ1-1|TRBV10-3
TGTGCCATGTTACAGGGGCGGAACACTGAAGCTTTCTTT
CAMLQGRNTEAFF
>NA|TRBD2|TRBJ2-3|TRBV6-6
TGTGCCAGCAGTTACGCTGGGGGGGGCACAGATACGCAGTATTTT
CASSYAGGGTDTQYF
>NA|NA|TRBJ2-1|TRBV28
TGTGCCAGCAGTCCTCCGGGACGGAGGGGAAGGGGCTCCTACAATGAGCAGTTCTTC
CASSPPGRRGRGSYNEQFF
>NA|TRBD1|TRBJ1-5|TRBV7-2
TGTGCCACCAGCTTACGGGGCAGGGGGGACAATCAGCCCCAGCATTTT
CATSLRGRGDNQPQHF
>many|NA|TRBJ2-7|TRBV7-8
TGTGCCAGCAGCCCCCTGTCGACAGCTGTGCCGGGCGAGCAGTACTTC
CASSPLSTAVPGEQYF
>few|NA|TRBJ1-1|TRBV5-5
TGTGCCAGCAGCTTGCGGGCCAGTGACCTAGGGAAAGCTTTCTTT
CASSLRASDLGKAFF
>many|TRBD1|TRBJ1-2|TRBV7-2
TGTGCCAGCAGCGCCGGGGACAGGGGGAACTATGGCTACACCTTC
CASSAGDRGNYGYTF
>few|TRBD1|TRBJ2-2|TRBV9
TGTGCCAGCAGCCCAACCGGGACAGGGGGCACCGGGGAGCTGTTTTTT
CASSPTGTGGTGELFF
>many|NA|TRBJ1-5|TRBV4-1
TGCGCCAGCAGCCAAGATCTTGGGTATTTAAAGCCCCAGCATTTT
CASSQDLGYLKPQHF
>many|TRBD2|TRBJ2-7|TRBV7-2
TGTGCCAGCAGCCTATCAACTAGCGGGGTCTACGAGCAGTACTTC
CASSLSTSGVYEQYF